This T cell receptor beta chain was sequenced for a study of shared clonotypes between healthy human individuals. Overall study context: Per donor, three plates held CD4 naive cells, three held CD4 memory, two held CD8 naive and one held CD8 memory.

The CDR3 runs 14 residues. Germline values: CDR1 MNHEY, CDR2 SMNVEV (reference sequence). V was trimmed by 3 bases and J by 0 bases, leaving 8 bases between them. The naive CD8 fraction comprised CD45RO-negative cells positively selected for CCR7 and excluded terminally differentiated effector memory CD45RA+ cells. Every donor, a Caucasian adult, lived in Nashville, Tennessee. Every subset had its genomic DNA shared out evenly among several immunoSEQ plates. Produced via immunoSEQ multiplex PCR; TCRdb's table is partial and in-frame only. This table holds hundreds of thousands of clones, 95% to 98% found once.

The origin of this receptor is a man aged 25-45 years in good health. The chain links TRBV27 to TRBJ1-2; D uncertain. The sample was naive CD8+ T cells sorted from blood. The CDR3 protein is CASSLAAANYGYTF. The DNA for the CDR3 is TGTGCCAGCAGTTTGGCAGCAGCTAACTATGGCTACACCTTC.